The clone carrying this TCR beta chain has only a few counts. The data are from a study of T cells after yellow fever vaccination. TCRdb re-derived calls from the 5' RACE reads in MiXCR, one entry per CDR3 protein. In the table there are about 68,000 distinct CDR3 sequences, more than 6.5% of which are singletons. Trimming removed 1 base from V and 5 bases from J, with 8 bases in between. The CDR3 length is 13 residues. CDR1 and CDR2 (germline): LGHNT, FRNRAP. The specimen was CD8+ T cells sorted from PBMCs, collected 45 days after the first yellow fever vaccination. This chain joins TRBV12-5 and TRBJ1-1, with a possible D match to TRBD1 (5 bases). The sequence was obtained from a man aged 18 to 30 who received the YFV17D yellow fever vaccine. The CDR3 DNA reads TGTGCTAGTGGTTTGGGGGGGGGGACTGAAGCTTTCTTT. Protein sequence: CASGLGGGTEAFF.